Shown below are 20 T cell receptor beta chains from a single sample sequenced in a study of naive and memory T cell subsets. Two oligonucleotides, mixed equimolar, formed the beta constant-region primer covering TRBC1 and TRBC2. TCRdb passed the UMI-ligation and nested PCR reads through MiXCR, listing each CDR3 protein once. The sample includes about 21,000 distinct CDR3 sequences, more than 9.5% of them seen just once. Sequenced sample: central memory CD8+ T cells from blood. The receptors were gathered from a human donor in good health.

This clonotype was observed many times. V is TRBV27 and J is TRBJ2-7; 11 bases agree with TRBD2. Germline CDR1 and CDR2: MNHEY and SMNVEV (reference sequence). The CDR3 is 15 residues long. The V segment lost 5 bases and the J segment 4 bases; nucleotides outside the gene matches: 7. The CDR3 DNA reads TGTGCCAGCAGTCTCGGGACTAGCGGCCTATACGAGCAGTACTTC. Protein product: CASSLGTSGLYEQYF.

This clonotype was detected ten times or more. This rearrangement joins TRBV27 to TRBJ2-5; TRBD2 matches at 12 bases. Germline CDR1 and CDR2: MNHEY and SMNVEV (reference sequence). The junction had 6 bases not matched to a gene; V was cut back by 5 bases and J by 5 bases. This CDR3 region has 15 residues. CDR3 sequence: CASSSRLAGEETQYF. The DNA of the CDR3 is TGTGCCAGCAGTAGCCGACTAGCGGGAGAGGAGACCCAGTACTTC.

The chain has TRBV20-1 and TRBJ2-7; 7 bases are shared with TRBD1. This CDR3 contains 13 residues. J lost 9 bases, V lost 3 bases, and 11 bases had no gene match. Germline lookup yields CDR1 DFQATT and CDR2 SNEGSKA (reference sequence). This CDR3 reads CSASYRGSSAQYF. Written as DNA, the CDR3 is TGCAGTGCTAGCTACAGGGGAAGTAGTGCGCAGTACTTC.

The rearrangement links TRBV9 to TRBJ2-2; D gene uncertain. The V gene's germline CDR1 is SGDLS and CDR2 YYNGEE. This CDR3 region has 13 residues. The V end was cut by 4 bases, the J end by 8 bases, with 12 bases between. The CDR3 DNA sequence: TGTGCCAGCAGCCCACGCGATTGGGGGGAGCTGTTTTTT. Translation: CASSPRDWGELFF.

This clonotype was observed a few times. This sequence joins TRBV2 and TRBJ1-1; 8 bases are shared with TRBD1. This CDR3 is 15 amino acids long. Germline V gene sequence: CDR1 SNHLY, CDR2 FYNNEI. V shed 6 bases, J shed 6 bases, and the junction held 12 bases outside the gene matches. The CDR3 DNA follows: TGTGCCAGCAGGCCGGGACAGGCCCGTTTTTCTGAAGCTTTCTTT. Protein product: CASRPGQARFSEAFF.

The chain joins TRBV9 to TRBJ2-7; 7 bases fit TRBD1. Germline CDR1 is SGDLS and CDR2 is YYNGEE. After removal of 3 bases from V and 3 bases from J, the junction contained 9 bases not matched to a gene. The CDR3 has 15 residues. CDR3: CASSASGTVNYEQYF. The CDR3 nucleotides are TGTGCCAGCAGCGCCTCCGGGACAGTTAACTACGAGCAGTACTTC.

The rearrangement uses TRBV7-9 and TRBJ2-3; D unclear. V was trimmed by 6 bases and J by 4 bases, leaving 8 bases between them. The CDR3 has 12 amino acids. The germline gives CDR1 SEHNR, CDR2 FQNEAQ (reference sequence). CDR3 nucleotide sequence: TGTGCCAGCAGATCGCTACCAGATACGCAGTATTTT. The encoded protein is CASRSLPDTQYF. Full variable domain (rest looked up from reference TRBV7-9 and TRBJ2-3): DTGVSQNPRHKITKRGQNVTFRCDPISEHNRLYWYRQTLGQGPEFLTYFQNEAQLEKSRLLSDRFSAERPKGSFSTLEIQRTEQGDSAMYLCASRSLPDTQYFGPGTRLTVL.

This chain joins TRBV5-1 and TRBJ2-2, with D perhaps matching TRBD1 or TRBD2 (5 bases each). Germline assignment: CDR1 SGHRS and CDR2 YFSETQ. This CDR3 is 15 amino acids long. V gave up 4 bases and J gave up 1 base, with 11 bases separating them. CDR3 amino acids: CASSPGQGNTGELFF. The CDR3 DNA reads as TGCGCCAGCAGCCCGGGGCAGGGGAACACCGGGGAGCTGTTTTTT.

This chain joins TRBV28 and TRBJ2-7, with D possibly TRBD2 on 7 matching bases. Germline-derived CDR1 and CDR2 are MDHEN and SYDVKM. Between the trimmed V and J ends, which lost 6 bases and 2 bases, there was a span of 17 bases. The CDR3 length is 15 residues. The CDR3 spells CASSRASGGPYEQYF. CDR3 DNA: TGTGCCAGCAGCCGAGCGTCGGGGGGCCCCTACGAGCAGTACTTC.

The chain is built from TRBV12-3 or TRBV12-4 and TRBJ2-1, with TRBD2 identical over 11 bases. V shed 6 bases, J shed 7 bases, and the junction held 11 bases outside the gene matches. This CDR3 region has 16 residues. CDR3 protein: CASSSIAGGRSNEQFF. CDR3 nucleotides: TGTGCCAGCAGCTCGATAGCGGGAGGGCGGAGTAATGAGCAGTTCTTC.

The V gene is TRBV13, the J gene TRBJ2-7, with TRBD2 identical over 9 bases. The CDR3 runs 15 residues. J gave up 3 bases and V 3 bases, and 6 bases lay outside the gene matches. CDR1 is PRHDT, CDR2 FYEKMQ, per germline (reference sequence). The CDR3 loop is CASSFSSGISYEQYF. Written as DNA, the CDR3 is TGTGCCAGCAGCTTCTCTAGCGGGATAAGCTACGAGCAGTACTTC.

This chain joins TRBV19 and TRBJ1-1; 11 bases match TRBD1. Germline lookup yields CDR1 LNHDA and CDR2 SQIVND (reference sequence). After removal of 9 bases from V and 5 bases from J, the junction contained 14 bases not matched to a gene. This CDR3 has 16 residues. CDR3 bases: TGTGCCAGCCTTAGGGGACAGGGGGATGTTCGGACTGAAGCTTTCTTT. Its translation: CASLRGQGDVRTEAFF.

The chain combines TRBV27 with TRBJ2-7, with unresolved D. Germline CDR1 reads MNHEY; CDR2 reads SMNVEV (reference sequence). CDR3 length: 13 amino acids. With 2 bases removed from V and 3 bases from J, the gap between germline ends came to 8 bases. The CDR3 region has the DNA TGTGCCAGCAGTTTAGGGTACCACTACGAGCAGTACTTC. It codes for CASSLGYHYEQYF.

This clonotype was detected a few times. The rearrangement uses TRBV19 and TRBJ1-5, with 10 bases identical to TRBD1. CDR1 and CDR2 (germline): LNHDA, SQIVND (reference sequence). The CDR3 runs to 15 residues. The ends lost 5 bases at V and 7 bases at J; junction bases unmatched: 8. The CDR3 bases are TGTGCCAGTAGTGTTCCGGGACAGGGGCAACAGCCCCAGCATTTT. Its translation is CASSVPGQGQQPQHF.

Comments on this clonotype: This clone may be a read error of a much larger clone one base away. The chain combines TRBV12-3 or TRBV12-4 with TRBJ2-6; 9 bases agree with TRBD1. The CDR3 has 17 amino acids. CDR3 sequence reads: CASSLDRGVTGADVLTF. The CDR3 region has the DNA TGTGCCAGCAGCTTGGACAGGGGCGTGACTGGGGCCGACGTCCTGACTTTC.

V and J are TRBV7-3 and TRBJ1-2, with D unclear. The CDR3 is made up of 13 amino acids. With 5 bases removed from V and 2 bases from J, the gap between germline ends came to 9 bases. Germline V CDR1 and CDR2: SGHTA, FQGTGA. As DNA, the CDR3 is TGTGCCAGCAGCCTAAGTGACAACTATGGCTACACCTTC. This encodes CASSLSDNYGYTF.

In its sample, this clonotype was seen many times. This chain uses TRBV4-1 with TRBJ2-7; no clear D. V lost 0 bases to trimming and J lost 5 bases, with 17 bases between them. This CDR3 is built from 16 residues. Germline V gives CDR1 MGHRA, CDR2 YSYEKL. The CDR3 sequence is CASSQDSEYMGDEQYF. CDR3 bases: TGCGCCAGCAGCCAAGATTCCGAGTATATGGGTGACGAGCAGTACTTC.

This clonotype was found a few times. This rearrangement joins TRBV28 to TRBJ2-4; 9 bases line up with TRBD1. Germline lookup yields CDR1 MDHEN and CDR2 SYDVKM. J lost 8 bases, V lost 2 bases, and 13 bases had no gene match. The CDR3 runs 17 residues. This CDR3 is CASSLEYSTGTGYIQYF. The CDR3 DNA reads as TGTGCCAGCAGTTTAGAGTACAGTACCGGGACAGGGTACATTCAGTACTTC.

This clonotype was seen a few times. V and J are TRBV4-2 and TRBJ2-1; 10 positions agree with TRBD2. In germline, CDR1 is LGHNA, CDR2 YNFKEQ. The trim removed 0 bases at V and 7 bases at J, leaving 9 bases unmatched. This CDR3 region has 17 residues. The DNA of the CDR3 is TGTGCCAGCAGCCAAGAGCCTCCGGGACTAGCGTTTAATGAGCAGTTCTTC. Translating gives CASSQEPPGLAFNEQFF.

This clonotype occurred many times. CDR3 in DNA: TGTGCCAGCAGTGAAGGACTAGCGGGAGTGGGAGAGACCCAGTACTTC. Encoded protein: CASSEGLAGVGETQYF. The V gene is TRBV2, the J gene TRBJ2-5, with 12 bases aligning to TRBD2. J lost 4 bases, V lost 1 base, and 4 bases had no gene match. Per germline, CDR1 SNHLY and CDR2 FYNNEI. The CDR3 is made up of 16 amino acids.